This TCR beta chain came from a study of CD8+CD57+ T cells in acquired aplastic anemia. Looking at the study overall: An average of 3.2 ug of DNA was obtained from sorted CD4+ and CD8+ cells. Study-level results: Patients and controls turned out to have roughly 30 CD8+ CDR3 sequences in common.

Only patients with CD8+CD57+ cell expansion on flow cytometry were chosen for sequencing. In all patients, the disease was severe acquired aplastic anemia. Worth noting for this clonotype: Its antigen is unidentified.

Genomic DNA, serving as template, underwent TCR beta VDJ and CDR3 profiling. TCRdb used MiXCR to reprocess the reads, holding one entry per CDR3 protein. The sample shows approximately 160,000 distinct CDR3 sequences, around half of them seen only once. From germline, CDR1 is LGHNA and CDR2 YNFKEQ. CDR3 length: 14 amino acids. With 1 base removed from V and 0 bases from J, the gap between germline ends came to 7 bases. This TCR derives from a human donor with aplastic anemia. Sequences were obtained from sorted CD4+, CD8+, or CD8+CD57+ T cells (not recorded which) from PBMCs. The chain employs TRBV4-2 and TRBJ2-7; no definite D call. This CDR3 reads CASSQARTSYEQYF. DNA of the CDR3: TGTGCCAGCAGCCAAGCGAGAACCTCCTACGAGCAGTACTTC.